The rows below give T cell receptor beta chains drawn from one sample of a study of blood T cell repertoires in COVID-19. The repertoire was sequenced with immunoSEQ multiplex PCR; TCRdb's copy has only in-frame clones and lacks some. The sample includes around 270,000 clones, about 87% seen only once; the top ten take around 5%. The sequenced sample was peripheral blood. These receptors were collected from a woman aged 60-75 years with COVID-19, enrolled during active disease. Each CDR3 is given with its conserved first and last residue. A D gene is named only where the DNA matches it firmly.

.,TRBV5-1,TRBJ1-2,CASSLDDTSSVFGYTF
TRBD2,TRBV10-2,TRBJ2-5,CASIQTSGRAGETQYF
.,TRBV7-2,TRBJ2-5,CASSPALRGETQYF
TRBD2,TRBV13,TRBJ2-3,CASSLALILAGAPTDTQYF
.,TRBV21-1,TRBJ2-7,CASSKALSGSEQYF
TRBD2,TRBV7-9,TRBJ2-1,CASSLASGSVDEQFF
TRBD2,TRBV3-1/TRBV3-2,TRBJ2-1,CASSPFAGGGYNEQFF
.,TRBV6-2/TRBV6-3,TRBJ1-2,CASSQTDYGYTF
.,TRBV10-1,TRBJ2-1,CASSVRGSSYNEQFF
TRBD1,TRBV18,TRBJ1-2,CASSPPLTGEWGYTF
.,TRBV28,TRBJ2-6,CASNPSLGSSGANVLTF
TRBD1,TRBV11-3,TRBJ1-6,CASSLDKDAQGDNSPLHF
.,TRBV28,TRBJ1-2,CASSSFVGAHGYTF
TRBD1,TRBV19,TRBJ2-2,CASRGQGAYTGELFF
.,TRBV3-1/TRBV3-2,TRBJ1-5,CASRTGWGPQHF
TRBD1,TRBV19,TRBJ1-4,CASLGEDRGREKLFF
.,TRBV19,TRBJ1-1,CASSMYRANTEAFF
TRBD2,TRBV27,TRBJ2-2,CASSFRGLAGVRAGELFF
.,TRBV4-3,TRBJ2-3,CASSQDALAPDTQYF
.,TRBV3-1/TRBV3-2,TRBJ2-1,CASSHPRGSYNEQFF
.,TRBV18,TRBJ1-2,CASSPLQANYGYTF
.,TRBV2,TRBJ1-1,CASTQMARVTEAFF
.,TRBV12-3/TRBV12-4,TRBJ2-1,CASSRGYEQFF
TRBD1,TRBV6-6,TRBJ1-4,CASSNPGTGGEKLFF
TRBD2,TRBV5-1,TRBJ2-5,CASSLSGSGGLQETQYF
.,TRBV27,TRBJ2-5,CASSFLTQETQYF
TRBD2,TRBV27,TRBJ2-5,CASSRSGTSGIRAQYF
.,TRBV6-5,TRBJ1-1,CASRLRQDVSAFF
.,TRBV19,TRBJ2-2,CASSIVAITTNTGELFF
TRBD1,TRBV5-1,TRBJ1-3,CASSPQTGAVSGNTIYF
.,TRBV11-2,TRBJ2-1,CASSTQGLAGVTYNEQFF
TRBD1,TRBV19,TRBJ1-5,CASSMGSGGVQPQHF
TRBD1,TRBV5-1,TRBJ1-4,CASSRDRGQNEKLFF
.,TRBV5-1,TRBJ1-5,CASSLGQSNQPQHF
TRBD1,TRBV27,TRBJ1-5,CASSSGQGYSNQPQHF
TRBD1,TRBV2,TRBJ1-5,CASSEQGVVGQPQHF
TRBD1,TRBV5-1,TRBJ1-1,CASSLSLGQRNTEAFF